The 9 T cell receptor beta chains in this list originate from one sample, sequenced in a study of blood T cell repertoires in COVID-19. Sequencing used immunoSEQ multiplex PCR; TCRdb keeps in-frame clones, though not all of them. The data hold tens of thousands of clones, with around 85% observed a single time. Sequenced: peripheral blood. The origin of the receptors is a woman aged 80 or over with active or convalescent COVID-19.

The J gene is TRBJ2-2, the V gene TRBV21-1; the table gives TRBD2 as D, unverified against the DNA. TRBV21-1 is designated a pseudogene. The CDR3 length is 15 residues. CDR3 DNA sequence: TGTGCCAGCAGCAAAAATCCTATGGACTTGGGGGAGCTGTTTTTT. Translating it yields CASSKNPMDLGELFF.

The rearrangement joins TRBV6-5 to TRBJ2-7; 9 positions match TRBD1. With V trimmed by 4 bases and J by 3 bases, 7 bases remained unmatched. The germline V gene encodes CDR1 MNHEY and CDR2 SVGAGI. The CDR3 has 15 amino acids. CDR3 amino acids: CASSSTGTGSYEQYF. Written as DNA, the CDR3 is TGTGCCAGCAGTTCAACCGGGACAGGGAGCTACGAGCAGTACTTC.

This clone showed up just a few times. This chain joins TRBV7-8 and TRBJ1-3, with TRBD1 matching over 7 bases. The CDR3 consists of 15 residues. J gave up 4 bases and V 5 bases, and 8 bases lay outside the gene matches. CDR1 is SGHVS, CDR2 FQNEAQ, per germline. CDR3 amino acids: CASSRDSYSGNTIYF. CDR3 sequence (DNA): TGTGCCAGCAGCCGGGACAGCTACAGCGGAAACACCATATATTTT.

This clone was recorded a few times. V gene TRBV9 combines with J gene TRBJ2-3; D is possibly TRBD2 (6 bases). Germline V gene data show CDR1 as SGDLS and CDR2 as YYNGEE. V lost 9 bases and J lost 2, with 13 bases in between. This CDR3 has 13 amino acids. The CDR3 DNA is TGTGCCACTGGGACTGGAAACACAGATACGCAGTATTTT. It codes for CATGTGNTDTQYF. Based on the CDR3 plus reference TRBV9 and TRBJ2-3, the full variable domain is DSGVTQTPKHLITATGQRVTLRCSPRSGDLSVYWYQQSLDQGLQFLIQYYNGEERAKGNILERFSAQQFPDLHSELNLSSLELGDSALYFCATGTGNTDTQYFGPGTRLTVL.

The DNA for the CDR3 is TGCGCCAGCAGCTTAACAGGGGGCGACTCCTACGAGCAGTACTTC. It specifies CASSLTGGDSYEQYF. V usage is TRBV5-1 and J usage is TRBJ2-7; 9 nucleotides line up with TRBD1. Germline V gives CDR1 SGHRS, CDR2 YFSETQ. Trimming at V came to 2 bases and at J to 0 bases, leaving 3 bases not matched to a gene. The CDR3 contains 15 residues.

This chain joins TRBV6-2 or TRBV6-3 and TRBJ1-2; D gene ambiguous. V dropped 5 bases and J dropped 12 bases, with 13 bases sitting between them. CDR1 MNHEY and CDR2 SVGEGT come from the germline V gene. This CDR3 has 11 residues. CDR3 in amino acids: CASSQKGDDTF. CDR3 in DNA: TGTGCCAGCAGTCAGAAGGGAGACGACACCTTC.

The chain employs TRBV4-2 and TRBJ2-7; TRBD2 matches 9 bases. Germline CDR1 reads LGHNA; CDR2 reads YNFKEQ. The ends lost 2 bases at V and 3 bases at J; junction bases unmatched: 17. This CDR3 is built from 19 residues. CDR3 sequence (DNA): TGTGCCAGCAGCCAACCCGGAGGAGAAGCTAGCGGGATCGTCTACGAGCAGTACTTC. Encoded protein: CASSQPGGEASGIVYEQYF.

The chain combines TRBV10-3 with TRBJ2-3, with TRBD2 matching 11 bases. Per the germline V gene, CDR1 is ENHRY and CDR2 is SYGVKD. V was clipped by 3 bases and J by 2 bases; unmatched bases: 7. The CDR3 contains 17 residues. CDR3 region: CAISDTTSGGDTDTQYF. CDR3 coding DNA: TGTGCCATCAGTGATACAACTAGCGGGGGAGACACAGATACGCAGTATTTT.

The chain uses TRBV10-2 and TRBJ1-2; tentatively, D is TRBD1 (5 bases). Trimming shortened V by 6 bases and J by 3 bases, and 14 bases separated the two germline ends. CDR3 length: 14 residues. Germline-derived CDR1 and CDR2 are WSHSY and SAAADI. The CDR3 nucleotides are TGCGCCAGCAGCGCACCGGGGGGGGACTATGGCTACACCTTC. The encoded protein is CASSAPGGDYGYTF.